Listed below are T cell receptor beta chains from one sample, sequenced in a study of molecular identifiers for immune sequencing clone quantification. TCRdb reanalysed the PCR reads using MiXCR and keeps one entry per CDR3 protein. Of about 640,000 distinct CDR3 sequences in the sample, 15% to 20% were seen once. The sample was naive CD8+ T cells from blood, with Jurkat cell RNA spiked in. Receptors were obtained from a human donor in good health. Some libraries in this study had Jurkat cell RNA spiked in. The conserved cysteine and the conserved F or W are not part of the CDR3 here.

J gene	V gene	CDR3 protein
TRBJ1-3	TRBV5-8	ASSDGGDSPY
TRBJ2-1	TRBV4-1	ASSHVSYNEQF
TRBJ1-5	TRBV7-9	ASSSSDRANQPQH
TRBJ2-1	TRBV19	ASRLARNEQF
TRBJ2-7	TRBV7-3	ASSLISGSQYEQY
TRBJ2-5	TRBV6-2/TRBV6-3	ASMTGGRETQY
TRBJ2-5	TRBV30	AWSGPIQETQY
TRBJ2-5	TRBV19	ASSMGRGQETQY
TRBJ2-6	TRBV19	AGAPFSGANVLT
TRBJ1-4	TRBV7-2	ASSLDPVVAAETNVKLF
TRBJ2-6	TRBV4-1	ASSQVGQPSVLT
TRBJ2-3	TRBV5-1	AGRRAASTDTQY
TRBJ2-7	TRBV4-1	ASSQVAPQTYEQY
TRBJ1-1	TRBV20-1	SARDPFRGGTEAF
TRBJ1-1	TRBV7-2	ASSLPAPFTENTEAF
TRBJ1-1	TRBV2	ASGPGEGVEAF
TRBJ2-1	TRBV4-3	ASSHSRGEVNEQF
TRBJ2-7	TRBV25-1	ASSDTGPPD
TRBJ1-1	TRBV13	ASSSNQGTEAF
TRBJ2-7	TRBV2	ASRDTSYEQY
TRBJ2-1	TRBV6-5	ASSPAGGVVNEQF
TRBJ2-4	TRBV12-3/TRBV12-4	ASSMGQGGNIQY
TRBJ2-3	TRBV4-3	ASSQAVAGVGDTQY
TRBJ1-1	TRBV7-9	ATKETGMSTEAF
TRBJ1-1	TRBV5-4	ASRWDSMNTEAF
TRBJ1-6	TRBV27	ASSFGGVLSNSPLH
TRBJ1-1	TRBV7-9	ASSDSRGHTEAF
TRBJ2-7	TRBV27	ASSLDPGGYEQY
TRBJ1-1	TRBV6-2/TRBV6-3	ASSYKSSRGETEAF
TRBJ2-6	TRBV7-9	ASRDPESISGANVLT
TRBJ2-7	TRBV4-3	ASSPGQFSYEQY
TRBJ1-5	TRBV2	ASSPRGGFNQPQH
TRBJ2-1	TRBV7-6	ASSLFEREIGVEQF
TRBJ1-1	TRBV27	ASRTEGVEAF
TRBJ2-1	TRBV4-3	ASSQDRSPYNEQF